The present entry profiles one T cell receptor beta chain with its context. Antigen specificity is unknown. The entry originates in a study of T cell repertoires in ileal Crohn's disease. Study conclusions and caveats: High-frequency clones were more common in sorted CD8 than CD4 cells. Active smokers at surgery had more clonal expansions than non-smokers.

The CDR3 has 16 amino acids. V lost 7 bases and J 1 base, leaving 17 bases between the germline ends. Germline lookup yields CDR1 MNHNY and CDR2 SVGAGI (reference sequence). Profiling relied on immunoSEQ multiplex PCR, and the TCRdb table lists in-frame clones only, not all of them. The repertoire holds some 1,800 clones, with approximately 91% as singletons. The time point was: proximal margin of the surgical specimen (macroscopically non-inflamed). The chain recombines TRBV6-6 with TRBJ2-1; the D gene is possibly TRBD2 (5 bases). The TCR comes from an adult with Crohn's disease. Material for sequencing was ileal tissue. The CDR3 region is CASTRVGGRSYNEQFF. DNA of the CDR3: TGTGCCAGCACCCGCGTAGGCGGGCGGTCCTACAATGAGCAGTTCTTC.